The T cell receptor beta chain under discussion was sequenced for a study of CD8+CD57+ T cells in acquired aplastic anemia. Across the whole study: Mean DNA quantity obtained from sorted CD4+ and CD8+ cells was about 3 ug. CD4+ cells from healthy donors averaged about 10 million reads. Study results and limitations: A set of around 30 CD8+ CDR3 sequences was shared between patients and controls, and these sequences appeared highly expressed in patients.

This clonotype was counted at least ten times. The antigen is unknown. Template material for TCR beta VDJ and CDR3 profiling consisted of genomic DNA. TCRdb ran MiXCR on the reads and lists one entry per CDR3 protein. Of 74,000 or so distinct CDR3 sequences listed, 54% are singletons. The CDR3 contains 15 residues. In germline, CDR1 is SEHNR, CDR2 FQNEAQ (reference sequence). The trim removed 0 bases at V and 8 bases at J, leaving 9 bases unmatched. This TCR derives from a human donor in good health, serving as a control. J is TRBJ1-2 and V is TRBV7-9; 7 nucleotides match TRBD1. What was sequenced was sorted CD4+, CD8+, or CD8+CD57+ T cells (not recorded which) from PBMCs. The CDR3 is CASSLAFDRVQGYTF. CDR3 coding DNA: TGTGCCAGCAGCTTAGCCTTCGACAGGGTCCAAGGCTACACCTTC.